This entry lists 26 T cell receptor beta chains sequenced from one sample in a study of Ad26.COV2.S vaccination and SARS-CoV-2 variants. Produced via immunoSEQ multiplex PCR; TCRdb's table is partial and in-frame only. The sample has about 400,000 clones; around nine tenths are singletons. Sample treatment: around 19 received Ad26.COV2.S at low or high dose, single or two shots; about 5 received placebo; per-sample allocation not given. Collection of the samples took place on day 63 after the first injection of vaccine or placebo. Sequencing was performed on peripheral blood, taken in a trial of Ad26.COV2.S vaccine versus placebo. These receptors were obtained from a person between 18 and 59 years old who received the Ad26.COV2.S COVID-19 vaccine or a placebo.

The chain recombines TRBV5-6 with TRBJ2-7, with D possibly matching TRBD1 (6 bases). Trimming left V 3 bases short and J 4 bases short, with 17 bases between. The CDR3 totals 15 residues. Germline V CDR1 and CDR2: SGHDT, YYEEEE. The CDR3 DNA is TGTGCCAGCAGCTCGCTGTATGGGACACTATACGAGCAGTACTTC. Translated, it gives CASSSLYGTLYEQYF.

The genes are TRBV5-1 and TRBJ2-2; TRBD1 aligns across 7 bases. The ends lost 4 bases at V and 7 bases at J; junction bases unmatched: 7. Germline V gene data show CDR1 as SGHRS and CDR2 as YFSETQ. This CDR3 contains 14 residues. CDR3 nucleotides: TGCGCCAGCAGCCCGACAGGGATCAGCGGGGAGCTGTTTTTT. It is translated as CASSPTGISGELFF.

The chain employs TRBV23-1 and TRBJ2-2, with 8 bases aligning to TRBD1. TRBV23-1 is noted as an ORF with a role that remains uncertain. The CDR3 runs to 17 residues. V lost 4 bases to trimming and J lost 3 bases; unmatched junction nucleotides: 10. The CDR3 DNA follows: TGCGCCAGCAGTCTCATAGACAGGGGAGATTACACCGGGGAGCTGTTTTTT. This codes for CASSLIDRGDYTGELFF.

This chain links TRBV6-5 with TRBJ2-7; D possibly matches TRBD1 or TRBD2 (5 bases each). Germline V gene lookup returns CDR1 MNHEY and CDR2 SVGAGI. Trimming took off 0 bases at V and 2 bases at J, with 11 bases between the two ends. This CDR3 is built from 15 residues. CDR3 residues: CASSYSRGVPYEQYF. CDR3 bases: TGTGCCAGCAGTTACTCGAGAGGGGTTCCCTACGAGCAGTACTTC.

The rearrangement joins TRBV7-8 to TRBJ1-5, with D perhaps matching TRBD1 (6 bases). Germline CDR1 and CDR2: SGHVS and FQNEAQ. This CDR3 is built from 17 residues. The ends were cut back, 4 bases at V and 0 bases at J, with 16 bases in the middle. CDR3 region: CASSSARGAGSNQPQHF. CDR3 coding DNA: TGTGCCAGCAGCTCAGCTCGGGGGGCTGGTAGCAATCAGCCCCAGCATTTT.

CDR3 region: CASSLLTGGEKLFF. For the CDR3, the DNA is TGTGCCAGCAGCTTACTTACAGGGGGGGAAAAACTGTTTTTT. This chain joins TRBV7-2 and TRBJ1-4, with 8 bases fitting TRBD1. The CDR3 spans 14 residues. Per germline, CDR1 SGHTA and CDR2 FQGNSA. The trim removed 2 bases at V and 8 bases at J, leaving 4 bases unmatched.

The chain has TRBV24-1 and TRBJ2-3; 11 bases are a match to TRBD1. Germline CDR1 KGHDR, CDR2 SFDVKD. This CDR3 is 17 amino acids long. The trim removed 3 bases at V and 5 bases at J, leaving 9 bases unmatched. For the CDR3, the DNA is TGTGCCACCAGTGATACTTCCGGGACAGGGGGGATAGATACGCAGTATTTT. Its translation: CATSDTSGTGGIDTQYF.

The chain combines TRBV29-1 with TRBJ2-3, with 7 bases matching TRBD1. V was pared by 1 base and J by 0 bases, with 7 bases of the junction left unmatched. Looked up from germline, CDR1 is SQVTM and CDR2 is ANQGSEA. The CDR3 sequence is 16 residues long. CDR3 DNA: TGCAGCGTTGAAGGGCCACAGGGGAAGAGCACAGATACGCAGTATTTT. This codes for CSVEGPQGKSTDTQYF.

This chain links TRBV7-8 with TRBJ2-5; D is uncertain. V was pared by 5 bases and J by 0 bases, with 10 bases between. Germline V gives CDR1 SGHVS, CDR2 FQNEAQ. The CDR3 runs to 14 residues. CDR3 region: CASSELGYQETQYF. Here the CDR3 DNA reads TGTGCCAGCAGCGAGCTAGGGTACCAAGAGACCCAGTACTTC. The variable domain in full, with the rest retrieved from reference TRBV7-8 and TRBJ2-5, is GAGVSQSPRYKVAKRGQDVALRCDPISGHVSLFWYQQALGQGPEFLTYFQNEAQLDKSGLPSDRFFAERPEGSVSTLKIQRTQQEDSAVYLCASSELGYQETQYFGPGTRLLVL.

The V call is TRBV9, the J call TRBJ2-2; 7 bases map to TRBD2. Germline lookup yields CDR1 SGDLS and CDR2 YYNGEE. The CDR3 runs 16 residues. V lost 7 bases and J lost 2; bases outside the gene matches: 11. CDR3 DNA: TGTGCCAGCTCGGCATTTGGGAGGGTTAACACCGGGGAGCTGTTTTTT. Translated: CASSAFGRVNTGELFF.

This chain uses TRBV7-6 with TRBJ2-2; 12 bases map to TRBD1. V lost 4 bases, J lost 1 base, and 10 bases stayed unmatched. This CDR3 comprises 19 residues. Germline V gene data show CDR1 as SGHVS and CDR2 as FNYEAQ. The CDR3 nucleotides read TGTGCCAGCAGCTCCGCAACCGGGACAGGGGGCTTGAACACCGGGGAGCTGTTTTTT. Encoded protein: CASSSATGTGGLNTGELFF.

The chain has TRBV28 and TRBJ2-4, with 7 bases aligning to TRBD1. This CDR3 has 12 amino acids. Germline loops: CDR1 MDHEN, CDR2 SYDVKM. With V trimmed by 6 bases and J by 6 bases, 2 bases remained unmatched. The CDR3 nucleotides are TGTGCCAGCAGGGACAGGATAAACATTCAGTACTTC. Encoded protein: CASRDRINIQYF.

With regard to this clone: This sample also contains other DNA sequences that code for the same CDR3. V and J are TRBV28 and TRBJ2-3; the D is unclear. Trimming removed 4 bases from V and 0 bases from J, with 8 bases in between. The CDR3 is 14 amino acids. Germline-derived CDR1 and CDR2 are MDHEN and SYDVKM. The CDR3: CASSSPPSTDTQYF. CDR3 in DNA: TGTGCCAGCAGTTCCCCTCCTAGCACAGATACGCAGTATTTT.

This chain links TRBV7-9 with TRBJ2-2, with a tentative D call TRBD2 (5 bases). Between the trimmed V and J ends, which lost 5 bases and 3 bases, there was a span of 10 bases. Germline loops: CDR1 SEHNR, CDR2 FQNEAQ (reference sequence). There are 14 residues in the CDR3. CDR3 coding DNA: TGTGCCAGCAGCCTACTAGGTGACACCGGGGAGCTGTTTTTT. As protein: CASSLLGDTGELFF. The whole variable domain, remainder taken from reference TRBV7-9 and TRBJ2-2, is DTGVSQNPRHKITKRGQNVTFRCDPISEHNRLYWYRQTLGQGPEFLTYFQNEAQLEKSRLLSDRFSAERPKGSFSTLEIQRTEQGDSAMYLCASSLLGDTGELFFGEGSRLTVL.

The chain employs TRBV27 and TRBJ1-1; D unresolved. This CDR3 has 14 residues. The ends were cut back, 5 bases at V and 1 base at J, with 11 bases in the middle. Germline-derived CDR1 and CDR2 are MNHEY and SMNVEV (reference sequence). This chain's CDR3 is CASSRGGGNTEAFF. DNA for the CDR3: TGTGCCAGCAGTCGTGGTGGTGGGAACACTGAAGCTTTCTTT.

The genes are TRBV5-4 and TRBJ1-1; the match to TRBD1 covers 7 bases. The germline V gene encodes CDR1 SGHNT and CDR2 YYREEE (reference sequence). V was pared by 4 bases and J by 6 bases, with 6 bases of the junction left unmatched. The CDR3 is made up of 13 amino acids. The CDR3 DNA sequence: TGTGCCAGCAGCCGGGACAGTTCCCCTGAAGCTTTCTTT. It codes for CASSRDSSPEAFF.

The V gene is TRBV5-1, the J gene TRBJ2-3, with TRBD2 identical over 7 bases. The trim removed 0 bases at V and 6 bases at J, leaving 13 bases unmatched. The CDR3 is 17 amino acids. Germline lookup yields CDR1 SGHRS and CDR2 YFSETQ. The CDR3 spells CASSLVPSGGAGDTQYF. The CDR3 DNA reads TGCGCCAGCAGCTTGGTGCCTAGCGGAGGGGCCGGGGATACGCAGTATTTT.

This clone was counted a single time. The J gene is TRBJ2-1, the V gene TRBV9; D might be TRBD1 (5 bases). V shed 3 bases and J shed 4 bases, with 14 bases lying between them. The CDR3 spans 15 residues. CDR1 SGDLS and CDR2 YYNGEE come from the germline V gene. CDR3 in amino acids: CASSEKGVGYNEQFF. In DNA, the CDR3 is TGTGCCAGCAGCGAAAAAGGGGTAGGATACAATGAGCAGTTCTTC.

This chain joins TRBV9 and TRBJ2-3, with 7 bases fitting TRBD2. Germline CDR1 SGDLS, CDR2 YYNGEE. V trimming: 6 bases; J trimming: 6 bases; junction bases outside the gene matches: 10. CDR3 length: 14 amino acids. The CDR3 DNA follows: TGTGCCAGCAAGGGTAGCGGGCCGGGCGATACGCAGTATTTT. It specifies CASKGSGPGDTQYF.

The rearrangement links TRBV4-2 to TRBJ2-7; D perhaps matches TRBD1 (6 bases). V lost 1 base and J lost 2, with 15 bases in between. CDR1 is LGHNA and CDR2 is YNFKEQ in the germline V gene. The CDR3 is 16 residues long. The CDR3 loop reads CASSQVQGVITYEQYF. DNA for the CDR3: TGTGCCAGCAGCCAAGTACAGGGAGTAATTACCTACGAGCAGTACTTC.

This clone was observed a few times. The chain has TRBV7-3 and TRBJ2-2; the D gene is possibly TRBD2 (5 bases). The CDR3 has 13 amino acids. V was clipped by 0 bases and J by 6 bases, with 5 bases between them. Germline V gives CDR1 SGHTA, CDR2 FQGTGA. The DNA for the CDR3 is TGTGCCAGCAGCTTAACCGGGGCCGGGGAGCTGTTTTTT. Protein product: CASSLTGAGELFF.

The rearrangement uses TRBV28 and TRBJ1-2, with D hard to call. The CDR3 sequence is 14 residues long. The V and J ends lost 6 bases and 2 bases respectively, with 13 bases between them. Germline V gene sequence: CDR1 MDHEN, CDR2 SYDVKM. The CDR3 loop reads CASRSRRLNYGYTF. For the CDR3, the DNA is TGTGCCAGCAGATCTCGAAGACTAAACTATGGCTACACCTTC.

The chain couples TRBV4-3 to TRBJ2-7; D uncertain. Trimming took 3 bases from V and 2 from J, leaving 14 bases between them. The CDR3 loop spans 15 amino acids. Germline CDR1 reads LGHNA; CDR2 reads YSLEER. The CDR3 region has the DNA TGCGCCAGCAGCCAGGTCAGAGTAGATACCTACGAGCAGTACTTC. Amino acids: CASSQVRVDTYEQYF.

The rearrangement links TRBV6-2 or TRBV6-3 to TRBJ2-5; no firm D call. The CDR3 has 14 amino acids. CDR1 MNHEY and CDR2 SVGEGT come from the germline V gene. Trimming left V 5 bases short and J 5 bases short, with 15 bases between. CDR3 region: CASSPGRLGETQYF. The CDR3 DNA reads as TGTGCCAGCAGTCCCGGACGCCTAGGGGAGACCCAGTACTTC.

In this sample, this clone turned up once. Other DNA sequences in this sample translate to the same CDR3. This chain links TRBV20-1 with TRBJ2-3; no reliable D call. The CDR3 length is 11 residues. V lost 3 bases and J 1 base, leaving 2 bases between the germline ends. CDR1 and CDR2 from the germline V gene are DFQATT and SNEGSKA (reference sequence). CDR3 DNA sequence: TGCAGTGCTAGTGGCACAGATACGCAGTATTTT. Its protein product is CSASGTDTQYF.

CDR3 nucleotide sequence: TGTGCCAGTAGGCAAACAGGATCTTCCACAGATACGCAGTATTTT. Protein sequence: CASRQTGSSTDTQYF. The chain combines TRBV19 with TRBJ2-3; D may be TRBD1 (5 bases). Germline V gene sequence: CDR1 LNHDA, CDR2 SQIVND (reference sequence). The CDR3 length is 15 residues. V was pared by 6 bases and J by 2 bases, with 15 bases between. The full variable domain, in which reference TRBV19 and TRBJ2-3 provide the parts outside the CDR3, is DGGITQSPKYLFRKEGQNVTLSCEQNLNHDAMYWYRQDPGQGLRLIYYSQIVNDFQKGDIAEGYSVSREKKESFPLTVTSAQKNPTAFYLCASRQTGSSTDTQYFGPGTRLTVL.